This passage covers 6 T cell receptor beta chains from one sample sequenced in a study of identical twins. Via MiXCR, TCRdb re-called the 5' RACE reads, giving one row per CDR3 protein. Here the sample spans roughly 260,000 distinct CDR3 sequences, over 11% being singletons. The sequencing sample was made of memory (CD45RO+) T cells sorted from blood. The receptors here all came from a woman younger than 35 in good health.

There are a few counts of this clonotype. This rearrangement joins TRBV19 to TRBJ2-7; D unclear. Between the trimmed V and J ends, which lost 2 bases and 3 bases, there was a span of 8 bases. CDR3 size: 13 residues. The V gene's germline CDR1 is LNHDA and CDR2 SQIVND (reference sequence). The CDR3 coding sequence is TGTGCCAGTAGTATACAGGCGGACTACGAGCAGTACTTC. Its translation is CASSIQADYEQYF.

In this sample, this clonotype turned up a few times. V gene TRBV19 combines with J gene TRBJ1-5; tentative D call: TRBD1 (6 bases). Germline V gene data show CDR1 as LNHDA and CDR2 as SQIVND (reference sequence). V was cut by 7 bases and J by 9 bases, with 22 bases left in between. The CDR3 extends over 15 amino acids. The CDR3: CASTSQGTFVSPQHF. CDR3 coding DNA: TGTGCCAGTACATCCCAGGGGACATTCGTGTCGCCCCAGCATTTT. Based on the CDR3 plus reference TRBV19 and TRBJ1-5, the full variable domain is DGGITQSPKYLFRKEGQNVTLSCEQNLNHDAMYWYRQDPGQGLRLIYYSQIVNDFQKGDIAEGYSVSREKKESFPLTVTSAQKNPTAFYLCASTSQGTFVSPQHFGDGTRLSIL.

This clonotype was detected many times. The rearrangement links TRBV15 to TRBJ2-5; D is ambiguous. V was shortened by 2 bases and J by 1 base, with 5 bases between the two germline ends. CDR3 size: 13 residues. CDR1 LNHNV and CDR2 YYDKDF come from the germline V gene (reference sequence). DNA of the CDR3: TGTGCCACCAGCAGAAATAGCCAAGAGACCCAGTACTTC. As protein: CATSRNSQETQYF. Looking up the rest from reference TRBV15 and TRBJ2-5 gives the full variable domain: DAMVIQNPRYQVTQFGKPVTLSCSQTLNHNVMYWYQQKSSQAPKLLFHYYDKDFNNEADTPDNFQSRRPNTSFCFLDIRSPGLGDTAMYLCATSRNSQETQYFGPGTRLLVL.

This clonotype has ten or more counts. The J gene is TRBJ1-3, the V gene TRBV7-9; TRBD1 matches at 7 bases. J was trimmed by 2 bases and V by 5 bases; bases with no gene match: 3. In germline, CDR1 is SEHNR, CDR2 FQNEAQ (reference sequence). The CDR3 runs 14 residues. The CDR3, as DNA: TGTGCCAGCAGCCCAGGGGGGCCTGGAAACACCATATATTTT. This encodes CASSPGGPGNTIYF.

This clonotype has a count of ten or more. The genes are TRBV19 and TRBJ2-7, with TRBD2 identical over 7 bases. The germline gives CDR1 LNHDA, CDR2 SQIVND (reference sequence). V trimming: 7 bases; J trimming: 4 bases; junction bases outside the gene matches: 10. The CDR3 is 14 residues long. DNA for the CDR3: TGTGCCAGTACCCCAGGCGGGAGTTCTTACGAGCAGTACTTC. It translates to CASTPGGSSYEQYF.

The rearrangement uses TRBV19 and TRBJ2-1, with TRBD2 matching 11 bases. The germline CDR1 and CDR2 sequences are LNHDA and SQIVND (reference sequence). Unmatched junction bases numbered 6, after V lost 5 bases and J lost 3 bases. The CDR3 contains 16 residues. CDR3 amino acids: CASSGTSGSYYNEQFF. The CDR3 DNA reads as TGTGCCAGTAGTGGGACTAGCGGTTCTTACTACAATGAGCAGTTCTTC.